This entry concerns a single TCR beta chain. The data belong to a study of T cell clones after liver transplantation. Whole-study context: Subjects received no induction therapy and standard immunosuppression until randomization at 12-24 months post-transplant.

This CDR3 has 14 residues. Trimming pared 5 bases from V and 2 bases from J, leaving 13 bases between. Germline V gene lookup returns CDR1 LNHDA and CDR2 SQIVND (reference sequence). Libraries were prepared by immunoSEQ multiplex PCR; TCRdb keeps only in-frame clonotypes and omits some of them. The table lists about 51,000 clones, 86% of them singletons. This TCR came from a human patient who received a liver transplant. A subset of T cells may come from the graft donor. Sequences were derived from CD8+ T cells from blood, sampled 12 months after liver transplant. The chain links TRBV19 to TRBJ2-7, with a possible D match to TRBD2 (6 bases). The CDR3 here is CASSPRLGPYEQYF. The DNA of the CDR3 is TGTGCCAGTAGTCCTCGACTAGGCCCCTACGAGCAGTACTTC.